This T cell receptor beta chain came from a study of OX40 agonist ivuxolimab in advanced cancers. About the research overall: All patients had ivuxolimab intravenously every 2 weeks at 0.01 to 10 mg/kg. Three patients showed partial responses: one hepatocellular carcinoma and two cutaneous melanoma cases.

This clone was counted a single time. Profiling relied on immunoSEQ multiplex PCR, and the TCRdb table lists in-frame clones only, not all of them. The sample lists around 34,000 clones; about 82% were seen once. The CDR3 sequence is 19 residues long. V shed 0 bases and J 0 bases; nucleotides not matched to a gene: 11. Germline CDR1 and CDR2: SGHTA and FQGTGA. J is TRBJ2-1 and V is TRBV7-3, with 7 bases that match TRBD2. Sequencing was performed on CD4+ or CD8+ T cells sorted from blood, taken in a trial of the OX40 agonist ivuxolimab. The sequence was collected from an adult with an advanced solid tumor such as melanoma, head and neck, liver or kidney cancer. CDR3 protein: CASSLTPRAGDPSYNEQFF. The CDR3 DNA reads TGTGCCAGCAGCTTAACTCCCAGGGCGGGAGATCCCTCCTACAATGAGCAGTTCTTC.